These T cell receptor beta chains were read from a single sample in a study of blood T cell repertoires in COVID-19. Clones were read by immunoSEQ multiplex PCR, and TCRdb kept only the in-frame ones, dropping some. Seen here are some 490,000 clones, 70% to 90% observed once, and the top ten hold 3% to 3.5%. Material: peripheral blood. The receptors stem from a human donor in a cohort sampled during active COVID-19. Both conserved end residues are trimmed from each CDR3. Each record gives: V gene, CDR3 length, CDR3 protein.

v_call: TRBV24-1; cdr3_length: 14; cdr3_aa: ATSDSSGSSYNEQF
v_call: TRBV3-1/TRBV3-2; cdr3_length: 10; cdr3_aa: ASSQLANEQF
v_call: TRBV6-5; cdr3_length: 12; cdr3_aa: ASTSGLEAYEQY
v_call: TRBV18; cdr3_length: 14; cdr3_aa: ASSPRTSANTGELF
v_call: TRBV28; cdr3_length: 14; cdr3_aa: ASSFSTSGSRNEQF
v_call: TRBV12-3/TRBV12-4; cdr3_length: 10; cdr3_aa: ASMGGYNEQF
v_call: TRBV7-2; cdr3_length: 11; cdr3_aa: ASSRVASDTQY
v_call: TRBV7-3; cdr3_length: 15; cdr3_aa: ASSLGASGALTDTQY
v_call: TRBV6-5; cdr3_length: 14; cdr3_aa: ASSLRLSSSGNTIY
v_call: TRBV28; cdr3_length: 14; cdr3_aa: ASGRPTGTGREKLF
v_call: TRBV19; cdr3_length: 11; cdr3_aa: ASSSSGRGEQY
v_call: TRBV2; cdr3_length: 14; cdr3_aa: ASRPGLAGEYNEQF
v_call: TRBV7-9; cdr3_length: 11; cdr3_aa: ASSLVGSGGYT
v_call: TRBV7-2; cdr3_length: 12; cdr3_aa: ASSPHRVDSIQY
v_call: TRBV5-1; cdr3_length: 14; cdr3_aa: ASSPGTSGRADTQY
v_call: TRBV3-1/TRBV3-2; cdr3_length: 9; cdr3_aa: ASSPNQPQH
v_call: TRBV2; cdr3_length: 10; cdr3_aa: ASTEGSGPQH
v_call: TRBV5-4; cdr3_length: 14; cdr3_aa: ASSLGNRGSYNEQF
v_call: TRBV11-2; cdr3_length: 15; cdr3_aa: ASSSRRTGSNTGELF
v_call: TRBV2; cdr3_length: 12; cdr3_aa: ASSGTQGAGEQY
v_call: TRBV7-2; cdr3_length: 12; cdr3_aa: ASSLDGRSYEQY
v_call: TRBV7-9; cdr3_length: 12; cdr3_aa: ASSLTGASYEQY